The entry that follows covers one T cell receptor beta chain sequence. This specimen belongs to a study of cytomegalovirus exposure and HLA in healthy donors. With 60 Vbeta and 13 Jbeta primers, the PCR was carried out. Libraries were prepared by immunoSEQ multiplex PCR; TCRdb keeps only in-frame clonotypes and omits some of them. This table has approximately 190,000 clones, 81% appearing once. Germline-derived CDR1 and CDR2 are LGHNA and YNFKEQ. The ends lost 1 base at V and 5 bases at J; junction bases unmatched: 5. The CDR3 contains 16 residues. This chain connects TRBV4-2 to TRBJ2-5; 12 positions match TRBD1. The sequenced sample was PBMCs. The clonotype comes from a woman between 18 and 29 years old in good health and CMV-seropositive. The CDR3 region is CASSQVGTGGPETQYF. CDR3 sequence (DNA): TGTGCCAGCAGCCAAGTCGGGACAGGGGGCCCGGAGACCCAGTACTTC.